The clone carrying this T cell receptor (beta chain) occurred a few times. The data were produced by immunoSEQ multiplex PCR, yet TCRdb's version contains in-frame clones alone and is incomplete. Counted here are about 140,000 clones, roughly 79% occurring once; the ten biggest clones make up over 7%. The data are from a study of blood T cell repertoires in COVID-19. The CDR3 is made up of 19 amino acids. With 1 base removed from V and 0 bases from J, the gap between germline ends came to 19 bases. Germline CDR1 reads LGHNA; CDR2 reads YNFKEQ. The sequenced sample consisted of peripheral blood. The V gene is TRBV4-2, the J gene TRBJ1-3; a weak D match, TRBD1 (6 bases). The clonotype comes from a man aged 45-60 years with active or convalescent COVID-19. The DNA of the CDR3 is TGTGCCAGCAGCCAAGCAAGGAATCCACAGGGCCCCTCTGGAAACACCATATATTTT. It yields the protein CASSQARNPQGPSGNTIYF.